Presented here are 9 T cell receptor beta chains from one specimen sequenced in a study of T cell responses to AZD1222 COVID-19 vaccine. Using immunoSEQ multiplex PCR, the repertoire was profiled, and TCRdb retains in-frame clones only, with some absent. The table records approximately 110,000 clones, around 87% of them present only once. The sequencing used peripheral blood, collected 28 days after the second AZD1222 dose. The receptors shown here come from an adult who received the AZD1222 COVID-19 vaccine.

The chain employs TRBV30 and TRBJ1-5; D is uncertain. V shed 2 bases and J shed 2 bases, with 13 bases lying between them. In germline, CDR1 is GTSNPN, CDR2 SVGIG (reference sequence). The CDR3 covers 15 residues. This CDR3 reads CAWSLTRAGNQPQHF. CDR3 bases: TGTGCCTGGAGTTTAACAAGGGCGGGCAATCAGCCCCAGCATTTT.

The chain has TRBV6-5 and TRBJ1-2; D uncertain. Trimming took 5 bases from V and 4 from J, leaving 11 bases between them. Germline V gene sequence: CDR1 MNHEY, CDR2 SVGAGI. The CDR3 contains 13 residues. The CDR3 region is CASSIDFIYGYTF. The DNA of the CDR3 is TGTGCCAGCAGTATCGACTTTATCTATGGCTACACCTTC.

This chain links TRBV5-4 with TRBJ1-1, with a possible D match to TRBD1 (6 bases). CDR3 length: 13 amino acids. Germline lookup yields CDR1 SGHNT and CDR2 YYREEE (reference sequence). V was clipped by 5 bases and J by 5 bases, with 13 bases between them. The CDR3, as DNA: TGTGCCAGCAGTACTACCGGGACAACTGAAGCTTTCTTT. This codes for CASSTTGTTEAFF.

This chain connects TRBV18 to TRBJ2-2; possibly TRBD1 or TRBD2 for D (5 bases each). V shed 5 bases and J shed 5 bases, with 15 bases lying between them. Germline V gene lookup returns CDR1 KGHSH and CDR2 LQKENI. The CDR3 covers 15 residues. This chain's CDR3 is CASSAEPGRTGELFF. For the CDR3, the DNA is TGTGCCAGCTCAGCAGAACCGGGGCGAACCGGGGAGCTGTTTTTT.

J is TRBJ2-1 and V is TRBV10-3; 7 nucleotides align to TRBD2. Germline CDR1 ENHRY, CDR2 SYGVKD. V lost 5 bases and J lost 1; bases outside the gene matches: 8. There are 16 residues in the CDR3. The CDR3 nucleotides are TGTGCCATCAGTTATCGGGCGGGGGAATCCTACAATGAGCAGTTCTTC. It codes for CAISYRAGESYNEQFF.

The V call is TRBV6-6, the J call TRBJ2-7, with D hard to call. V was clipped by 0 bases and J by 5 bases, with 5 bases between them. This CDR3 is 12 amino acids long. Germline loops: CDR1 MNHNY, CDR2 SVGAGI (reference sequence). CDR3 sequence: CASSYSFNEQYF. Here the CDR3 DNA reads TGTGCCAGCAGTTACTCGTTCAACGAGCAGTACTTC.

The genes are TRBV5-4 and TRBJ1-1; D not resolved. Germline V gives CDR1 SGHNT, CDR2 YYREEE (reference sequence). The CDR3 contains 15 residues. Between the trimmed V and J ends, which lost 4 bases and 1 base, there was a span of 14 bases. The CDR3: CASSPQPKSNTEAFF. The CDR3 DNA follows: TGTGCCAGCAGCCCCCAACCTAAATCGAACACTGAAGCTTTCTTT.

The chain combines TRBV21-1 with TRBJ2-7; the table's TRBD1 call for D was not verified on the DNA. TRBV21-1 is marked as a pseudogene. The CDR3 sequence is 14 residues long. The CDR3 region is CASSRDRGQLEQYF. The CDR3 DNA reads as TGTGCCAGCAGCAGGGACAGGGGGCAGCTCGAGCAGTACTTC.

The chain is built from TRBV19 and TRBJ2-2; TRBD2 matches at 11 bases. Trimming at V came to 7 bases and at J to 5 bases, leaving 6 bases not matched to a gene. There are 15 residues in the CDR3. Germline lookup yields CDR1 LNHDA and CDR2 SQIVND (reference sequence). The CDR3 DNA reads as TGTGCCAGTACCGTACTAGCGGGGGTAACCGGGGAGCTGTTTTTT. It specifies CASTVLAGVTGELFF.